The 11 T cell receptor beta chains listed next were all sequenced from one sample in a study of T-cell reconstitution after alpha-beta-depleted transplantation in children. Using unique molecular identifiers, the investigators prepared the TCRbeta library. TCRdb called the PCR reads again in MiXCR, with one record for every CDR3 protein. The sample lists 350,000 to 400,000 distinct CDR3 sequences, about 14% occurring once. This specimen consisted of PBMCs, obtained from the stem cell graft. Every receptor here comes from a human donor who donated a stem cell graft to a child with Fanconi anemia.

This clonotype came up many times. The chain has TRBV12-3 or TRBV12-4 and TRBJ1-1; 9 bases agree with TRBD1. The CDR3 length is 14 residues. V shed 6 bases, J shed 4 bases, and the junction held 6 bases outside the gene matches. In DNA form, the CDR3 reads TGTGCCAGCAGCTTGACAGGGGGGAGCACTGAAGCTTTCTTT. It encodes CASSLTGGSTEAFF.

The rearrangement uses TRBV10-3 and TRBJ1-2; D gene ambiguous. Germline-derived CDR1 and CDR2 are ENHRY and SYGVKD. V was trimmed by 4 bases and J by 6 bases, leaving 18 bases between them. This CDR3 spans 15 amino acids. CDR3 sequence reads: CAISGLAGPLDGYTF. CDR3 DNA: TGTGCCATCAGTGGACTGGCAGGCCCCCTGGATGGCTACACCTTC.

This chain's CDR3 is CASSFLRTEGTEAFF. CDR3 bases: TGTGCCAGCAGCTTTCTTCGAACCGAGGGCACTGAAGCTTTCTTT. The chain recombines TRBV5-5 with TRBJ1-1; unclear D gene. V lost 2 bases, J lost 4 bases, and 15 bases lay in between. Germline CDR1 is SGHKS and CDR2 is YYEKEE (reference sequence). The length of the CDR3 is 15 residues.

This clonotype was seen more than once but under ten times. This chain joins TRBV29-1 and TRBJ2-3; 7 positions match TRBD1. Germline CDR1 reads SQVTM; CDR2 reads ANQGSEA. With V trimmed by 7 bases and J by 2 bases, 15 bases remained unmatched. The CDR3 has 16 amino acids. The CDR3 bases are TGCAGCGCCCGGGGTGCTGCCGACAGGGCCACAGATACGCAGTATTTT. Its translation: CSARGAADRATDTQYF.

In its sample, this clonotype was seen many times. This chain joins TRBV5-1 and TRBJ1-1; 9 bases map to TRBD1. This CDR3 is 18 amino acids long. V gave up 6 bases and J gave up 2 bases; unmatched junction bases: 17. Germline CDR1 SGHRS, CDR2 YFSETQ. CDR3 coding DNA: TGCGCCAGCACTTACCAGCTATCCGGGACAGGGTCAAACACTGAAGCTTTCTTT. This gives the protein CASTYQLSGTGSNTEAFF.

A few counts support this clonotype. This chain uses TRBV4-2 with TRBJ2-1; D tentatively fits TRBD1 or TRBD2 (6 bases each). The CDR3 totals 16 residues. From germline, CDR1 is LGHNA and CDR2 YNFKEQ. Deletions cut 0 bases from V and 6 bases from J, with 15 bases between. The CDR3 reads CASSQDGTGAFNEQFF. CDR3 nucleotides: TGTGCCAGCAGCCAAGATGGGACGGGGGCCTTCAATGAGCAGTTCTTC.

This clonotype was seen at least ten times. CDR3 in amino acids: CASSQDTWGSEANVLTF. CDR3 sequence (DNA): TGCGCCAGCAGCCAAGACACCTGGGGGAGTGAGGCCAACGTCCTGACTTTC. The genes are TRBV4-3 and TRBJ2-6; D may be TRBD1 or TRBD2 (5 bases each). Trimming removed 0 bases from V and 6 bases from J, with 15 bases in between. This CDR3 has 17 amino acids. Looked up from germline, CDR1 is LGHNA and CDR2 is YSLEER.

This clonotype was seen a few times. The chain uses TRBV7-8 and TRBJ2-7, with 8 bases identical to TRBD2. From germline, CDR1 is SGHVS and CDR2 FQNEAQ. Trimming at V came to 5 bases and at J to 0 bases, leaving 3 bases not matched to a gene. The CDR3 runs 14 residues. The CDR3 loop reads CASSRAGDSYEQYF. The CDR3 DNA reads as TGTGCCAGCAGCCGAGCGGGGGACTCCTACGAGCAGTACTTC.

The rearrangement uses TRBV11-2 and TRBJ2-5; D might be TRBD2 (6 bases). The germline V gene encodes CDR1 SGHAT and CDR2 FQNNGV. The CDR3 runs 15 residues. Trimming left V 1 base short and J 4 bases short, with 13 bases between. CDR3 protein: CASSLGSGLGETQYF. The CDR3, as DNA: TGTGCCAGCAGCTTAGGTAGCGGTCTTGGAGAGACCCAGTACTTC.

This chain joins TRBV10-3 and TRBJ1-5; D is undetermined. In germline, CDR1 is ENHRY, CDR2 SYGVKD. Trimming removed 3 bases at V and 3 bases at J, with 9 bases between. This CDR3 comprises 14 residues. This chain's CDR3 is CAISEKGFNQPQHF. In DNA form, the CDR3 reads TGTGCCATCAGTGAAAAAGGGTTCAATCAGCCCCAGCATTTT.

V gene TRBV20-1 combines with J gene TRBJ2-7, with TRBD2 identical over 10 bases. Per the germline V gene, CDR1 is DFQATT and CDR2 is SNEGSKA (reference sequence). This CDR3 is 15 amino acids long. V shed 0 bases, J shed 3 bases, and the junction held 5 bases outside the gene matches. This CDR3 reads CSARDRKRGGYEQYF. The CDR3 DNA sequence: TGCAGTGCTAGAGATCGTAAGCGGGGGGGCTACGAGCAGTACTTC.